This T cell receptor beta chain appears in the sequencing data of a study of cytomegalovirus exposure and HLA in healthy donors. Across the study: Earlier results showed almost 120 million unique TCR beta sequences derived from 150 million to 200 million T cells. Study-wide findings and caveats: Productive rates of about 87% or about 30% were seen for most TCR beta V segments in an earlier analysis. When presence/absence was analysed, sequencing depth was taken to be roughly uniform across donors. Per published reports, the classifier diagnosed cytomegalovirus status with high specificity and sensitivity.

This CDR3 region has 18 residues. Germline CDR1 and CDR2: MGHRA and YSYEKL. Trimming removed 0 bases at V and 4 bases at J, with 16 bases between. This clone has more than one count but fewer than ten. The antigen is unknown. Use of 60 Vbeta and 13 Jbeta primers characterized the PCR. This table comes from immunoSEQ multiplex PCR, and its TCRdb copy is limited to in-frame clones, with some not included. This sample has 30,000 to 40,000 clones; 60% to 70% occur once, and the top ten carry approximately 4%. The chain combines TRBV4-1 with TRBJ2-6, with D perhaps TRBD2 (6 bases). The TCR originated in a man aged 35-49 years in good health and CMV-seronegative. The sequencing sample was made of PBMCs. The CDR3 protein is CASSQDLGGGAGANVLTF. CDR3 DNA sequence: TGCGCCAGCAGCCAAGATTTGGGAGGAGGGGCCGGGGCCAACGTCCTGACTTTC.